Included here is one T cell receptor beta chain sequence, with context. Its specificity is not known. The data belong to a study of cytomegalovirus exposure and HLA in healthy donors. Vbeta (60) and Jbeta (13) primers were used in the PCR. Method: immunoSEQ multiplex PCR; TCRdb's copy keeps in-frame clones and lacks some. The sample lists 200,000 to 250,000 clones, 70% to 85% seen once, with 3.8% in the top ten. From germline, CDR1 is SNHLY and CDR2 FYNNEI. Trimming removed 6 bases at V and 5 bases at J, with 13 bases between. This CDR3 spans 13 amino acids. Findings and limits, study-wide: Later analysis associated a missense DCLRE1C variant with TCR beta V- and J-gene trimming.

The rearrangement uses TRBV2 and TRBJ2-5; unclear D gene. This receptor was identified in a male donor in good health and CMV-seronegative. Sequencing input: PBMCs. The CDR3 loop reads CASSPTTGETQYF. CDR3 DNA sequence: TGTGCCAGCAGCCCTACCACCGGGGAGACCCAGTACTTC.